This T cell receptor beta chain came from a study of blood T cell repertoires in COVID-19. The overall study: The analysed material was cDNA or gDNA that came from T cells, B-cell-depleted T cells, or PBMCs.

This CDR3 comprises 17 residues. Trimming took off 0 bases at V and 6 bases at J, with 17 bases between the two ends. Germline loops: CDR1 KGHDR, CDR2 SFDVKD. Original methodology: Cell counts per sample came from amplifying reference gene primers. Produced via immunoSEQ multiplex PCR; TCRdb's table is partial and in-frame only. Clone size and the V and J calls come from that table; the DNA yielded D and trimming. The table lists a few hundred thousand clones, roughly nine tenths of them singletons. The chain has TRBV24-1 and TRBJ2-1, with D perhaps matching TRBD1 (5 bases). Sequenced material: peripheral blood. This clonotype originated in a woman between 40 and 55 years old who had recovered from COVID-19. CDR3 protein: CATSDLPGRAAGNEQFF. The CDR3 DNA is TGTGCCACCAGTGATTTGCCGGGCAGGGCCGCAGGCAATGAGCAGTTCTTC.